This T cell receptor (beta chain) was sequenced for a study of cytomegalovirus exposure and HLA in healthy donors. Study findings and constraints: TCR beta sequences reportedly predicted the HLA-A and HLA-B alleles of most subjects accurately. Only CMV serostatus was available as immune exposure information. Per a later analysis, 15,000 to 20,000 TCR beta sequences showed association with HLA alleles at 0.05 false discovery rate.

Germline V gives CDR1 MDHEN, CDR2 SYDVKM. The V end was cut by 6 bases, the J end by 5 bases, with 13 bases between. The CDR3 spans 13 residues. Amplification used 60 Vbeta primers and 13 Jbeta primers. TCRdb keeps only in-frame clones here, not all; method: immunoSEQ multiplex PCR. The sample includes 120,000 to 150,000 clones, around three quarters of them seen just once. Details on this clone: The antigen is undetermined.

The chain uses TRBV28 and TRBJ1-1, with D maybe TRBD1 (6 bases). Material for sequencing was PBMCs. This TCR was sampled from a man in his forties or fifties in good health and CMV-seropositive. Here the CDR3 DNA reads TGTGCCAGCAGATCAGGGGAGAGGACTGAAGCTTTCTTT. Residues: CASRSGERTEAFF.